The entry below gives a single TCR beta chain sequence along with its context. The CDR3 totals 14 residues. Between the trimmed V and J ends, which lost 5 bases and 6 bases, there was a span of 11 bases. Germline CDR1 LNHDA, CDR2 SQIVND (reference sequence). In the original analysis: It was from reference gene primer amplification that nucleated cell counts were estimated. Measured with immunoSEQ multiplex PCR; TCRdb has only the in-frame clones, and not every one. V, J and clone size are those of that table, while D and trimming were read from the DNA. The data hold fewer than 110,000 clones, with around 90% observed a single time. This sample stems from a study of blood T cell repertoires in COVID-19. For the study at large: Spain, Italy and the United States supplied samples that represented acute and convalescent COVID-19. The analysed material was cDNA or gDNA that came from T cells, B-cell-depleted T cells, or PBMCs.

This TCR came from a woman in her 30s with acute or convalescent COVID-19. V and J are TRBV19 and TRBJ1-6, with no clear D. Material for sequencing was peripheral blood. The CDR3 loop is CASSGRRGNSPLHF. CDR3 in DNA: TGTGCCAGTAGTGGGCGACGGGGTAATTCACCCCTCCACTTT.